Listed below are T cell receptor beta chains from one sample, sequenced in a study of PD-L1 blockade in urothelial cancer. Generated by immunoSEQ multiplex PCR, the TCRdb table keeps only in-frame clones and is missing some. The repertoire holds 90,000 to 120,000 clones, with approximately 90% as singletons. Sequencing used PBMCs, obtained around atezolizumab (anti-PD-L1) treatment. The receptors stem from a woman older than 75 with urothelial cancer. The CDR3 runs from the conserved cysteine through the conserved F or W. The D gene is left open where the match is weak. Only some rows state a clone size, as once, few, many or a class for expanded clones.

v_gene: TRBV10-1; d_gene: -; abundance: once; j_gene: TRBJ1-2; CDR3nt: TGCGCCAGCAGCGATGGACTGCGTAGGGATGGCTACACCTTC; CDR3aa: CASSDGLRRDGYTF
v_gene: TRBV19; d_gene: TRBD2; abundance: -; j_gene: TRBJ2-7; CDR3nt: TGTGCCAGTAGTACCACCCCCGGGGGGGTAGTGTTCGAGCAGTACTTC; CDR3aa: CASSTTPGGVVFEQYF
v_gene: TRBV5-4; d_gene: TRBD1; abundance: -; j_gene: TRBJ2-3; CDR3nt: TGTGCCAGCCATCTTGGACAGGGCACAGATACGCAGTATTTT; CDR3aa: CASHLGQGTDTQYF
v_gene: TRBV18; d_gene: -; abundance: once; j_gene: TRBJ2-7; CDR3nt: TGTGCCAGCTCACCAGGGTCAGGAACCTACGAGCAGTACTTC; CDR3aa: CASSPGSGTYEQYF
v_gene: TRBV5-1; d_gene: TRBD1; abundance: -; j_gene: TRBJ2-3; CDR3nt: TGCGCCAGCAGCTTCCGGACAGGGGTAGATACGCAGTATTTT; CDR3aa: CASSFRTGVDTQYF
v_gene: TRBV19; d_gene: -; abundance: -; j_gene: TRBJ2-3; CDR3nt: TGTGCCAGTACCTCCCATCGGGGTAGCACAGATACGCAGTATTTT; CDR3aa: CASTSHRGSTDTQYF
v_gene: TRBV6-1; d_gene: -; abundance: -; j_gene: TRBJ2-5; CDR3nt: TGTGCCGGCAGACAGGGAGGGGGGGAGACCCAGTACTTC; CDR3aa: CAGRQGGGETQYF
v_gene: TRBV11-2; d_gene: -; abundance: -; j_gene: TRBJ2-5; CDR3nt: TGTGCCAGCAGCTTAATGAGGGCTAGGAGAGAGACCCAGTACTTC; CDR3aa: CASSLMRARRETQYF
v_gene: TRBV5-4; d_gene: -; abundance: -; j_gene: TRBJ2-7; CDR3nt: TGTGCCAGCAGCTGGGGCAACGAGCAGTACTTC; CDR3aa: CASSWGNEQYF
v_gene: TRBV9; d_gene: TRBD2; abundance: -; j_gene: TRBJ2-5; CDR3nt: TGTGCCAGCAGCGCGGGACTAGGCGACAGAGAGACCCAGTACTTC; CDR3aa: CASSAGLGDRETQYF
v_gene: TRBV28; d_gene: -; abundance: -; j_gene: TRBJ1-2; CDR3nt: TGTGCCAGCCGGCGGGACCCGATGGAGTATGGCTACACCTTC; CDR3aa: CASRRDPMEYGYTF
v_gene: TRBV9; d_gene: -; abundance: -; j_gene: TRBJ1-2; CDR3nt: TGTGCCAGCAGCGTAGACGGTGGTAACTATGGCTACACCTTC; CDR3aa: CASSVDGGNYGYTF
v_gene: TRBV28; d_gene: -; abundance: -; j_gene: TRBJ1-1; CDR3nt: TGTGCCAGCAGCCCCATTTGGGGGGACGCTTTCTTT; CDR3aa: CASSPIWGDAFF
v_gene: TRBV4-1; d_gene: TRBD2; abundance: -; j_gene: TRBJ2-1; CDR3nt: TGCGCCAGCAGCCCCCCTGGGTCGGGACTAGCGGGAGGTAATGAGCAGTTCTTC; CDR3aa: CASSPPGSGLAGGNEQFF
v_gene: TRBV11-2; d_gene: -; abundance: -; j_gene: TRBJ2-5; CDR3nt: TGTGCCAGCAGCTCCCCCAGCGGGCTAGCTGGTCAAGAGACCCAGTACTTC; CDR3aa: CASSSPSGLAGQETQYF
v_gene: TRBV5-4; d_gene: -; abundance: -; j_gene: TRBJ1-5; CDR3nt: TGTGCCAGCAGCTTCGACAGAAATCAGCCCCAGCATTTT; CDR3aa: CASSFDRNQPQHF
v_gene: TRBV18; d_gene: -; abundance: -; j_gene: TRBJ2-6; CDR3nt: TGTGCCAGCTCAACGAAGAGGGACATTTACAGTCGGGCCAACGTCCTGACTTTC; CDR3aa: CASSTKRDIYSRANVLTF
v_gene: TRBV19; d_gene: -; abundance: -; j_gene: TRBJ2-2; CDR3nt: TGTGCCAGTAGTATTGGGAGGATCGACACCGGGGAGCTGTTTTTT; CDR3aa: CASSIGRIDTGELFF
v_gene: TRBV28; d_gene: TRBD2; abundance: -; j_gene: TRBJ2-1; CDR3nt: TGTGCCAGCAAAGCGGGAGGGCCCTACAATGAGCAGTTCTTC; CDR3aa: CASKAGGPYNEQFF
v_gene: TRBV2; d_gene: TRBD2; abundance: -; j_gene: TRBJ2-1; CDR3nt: TGTGCCAGCAGTCCAGCGGGAGAAGGTGAGCAGTTCTTC; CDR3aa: CASSPAGEGEQFF
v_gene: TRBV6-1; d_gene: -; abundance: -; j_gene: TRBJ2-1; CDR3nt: TGTGCCAGCAGTGGTCTTCAGGGTAATGAGCAGTTCTTC; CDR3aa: CASSGLQGNEQFF
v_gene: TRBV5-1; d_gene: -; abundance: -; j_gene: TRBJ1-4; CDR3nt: TGCGCCAGCAGGCCCCCGGCGGGTGAAAAACTGTTTTTT; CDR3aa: CASRPPAGEKLFF
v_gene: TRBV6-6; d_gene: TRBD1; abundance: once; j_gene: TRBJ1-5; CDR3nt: TGTGCCAGCACTTCGGACAGGGGGCTTAGCAATCAGCCCCAGCATTTT; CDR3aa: CASTSDRGLSNQPQHF
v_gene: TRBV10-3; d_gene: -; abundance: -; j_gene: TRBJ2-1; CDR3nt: TGTGCCATCAGTGGAGCCCCCCGGGGGTTGACTGAGCAGTTCTTC; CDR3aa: CAISGAPRGLTEQFF
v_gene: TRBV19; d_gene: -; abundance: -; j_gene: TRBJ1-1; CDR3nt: TGTGCCAGTAGTCTTCATCTCGGACAGTCGAACACTGAAGCTTTCTTT; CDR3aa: CASSLHLGQSNTEAFF
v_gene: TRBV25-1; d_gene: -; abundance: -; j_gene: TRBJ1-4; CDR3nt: TGTGCCAGCAGTGAATATTCAGCTAATGAAAAACTGTTTTTT; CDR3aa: CASSEYSANEKLFF
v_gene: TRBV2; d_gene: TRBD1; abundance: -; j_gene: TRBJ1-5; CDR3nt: TGTGCCAGCAGGGCACGACAGGGAACGAATCAGCCCCAGCATTTT; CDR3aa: CASRARQGTNQPQHF
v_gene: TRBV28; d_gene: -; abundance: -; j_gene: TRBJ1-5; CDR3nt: TGTGCCAGCAGTTTATCCGCGGCTGGCAATCAGCCCCAGCATTTT; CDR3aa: CASSLSAAGNQPQHF
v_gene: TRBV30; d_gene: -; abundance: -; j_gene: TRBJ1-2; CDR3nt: TGTGCCTGGACCTTCCGGGGGGGCCCGGGAGGCTACACCTTC; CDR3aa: CAWTFRGGPGGYTF
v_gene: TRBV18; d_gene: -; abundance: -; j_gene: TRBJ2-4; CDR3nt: TGTGCCAGCTCTGACAGTGCCAAAAACATTCAGTACTTC; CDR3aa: CASSDSAKNIQYF
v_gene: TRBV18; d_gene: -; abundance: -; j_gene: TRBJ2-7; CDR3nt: TGTGCCAGCTCACCACCCTCCGGGTCCCAAACCGAGCAGTACTTC; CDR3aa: CASSPPSGSQTEQYF
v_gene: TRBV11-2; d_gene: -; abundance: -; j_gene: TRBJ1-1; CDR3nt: TGTGCCAGCAGCTCCGGACTAAAAGGTGAAGCTTTCTTT; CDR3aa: CASSSGLKGEAFF
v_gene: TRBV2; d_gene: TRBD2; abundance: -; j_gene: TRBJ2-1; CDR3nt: TGTGCCAGCAGAATATCTCTACTAGCGGGAGGGTACAATGAGCAGTTCTTC; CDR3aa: CASRISLLAGGYNEQFF
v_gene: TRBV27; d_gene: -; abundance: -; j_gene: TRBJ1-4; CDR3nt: TGTGCCAGCAGTTCCAGGGTACGCGAAAAACTGTTTTTT; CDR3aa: CASSSRVREKLFF
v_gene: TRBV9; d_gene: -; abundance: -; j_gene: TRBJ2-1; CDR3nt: TGTGCCAGCAGCCTCTCGGGACAACTTTACAATGAGCAGTTCTTC; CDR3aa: CASSLSGQLYNEQFF
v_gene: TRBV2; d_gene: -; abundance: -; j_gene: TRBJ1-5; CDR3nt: TGTGCCAGCAGGGGTTCCCGGGGTCAGCCCCAGCATTTT; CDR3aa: CASRGSRGQPQHF
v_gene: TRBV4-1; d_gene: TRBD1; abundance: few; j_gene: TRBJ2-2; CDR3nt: TGCGCCAGCAGCGCCCGGGACAGGGGGAACACCGGGGAGCTGTTTTTT; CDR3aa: CASSARDRGNTGELFF
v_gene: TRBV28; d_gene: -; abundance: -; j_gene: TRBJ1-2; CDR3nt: TGTGCCAGCAGTGTGACAGGTCCCTATGGCTACACCTTC; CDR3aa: CASSVTGPYGYTF
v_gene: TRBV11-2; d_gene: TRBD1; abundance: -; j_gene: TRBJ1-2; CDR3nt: TGTGCCAGCAGCTTGGGACAGGGAGGTCGAGGCTACACCTTC; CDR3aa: CASSLGQGGRGYTF
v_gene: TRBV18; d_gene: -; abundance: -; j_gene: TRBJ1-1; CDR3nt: TGTGCCAGCTCACCGGGGGCCCAAAACACTGAAGCTTTCTTT; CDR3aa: CASSPGAQNTEAFF
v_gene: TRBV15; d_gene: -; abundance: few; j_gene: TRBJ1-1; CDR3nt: TGTGCCACTGGACTAGATATGAACACTGAAGCTTTCTTT; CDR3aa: CATGLDMNTEAFF